A selection of T cell receptor beta chains follows, all from one sample in a study of Graves' ophthalmopathy and Graves' hyperthyroidism. TCRdb re-called the multiplex PCR reads with MiXCR, one entry per CDR3 protein. Of some 25,000 distinct CDR3 sequences listed, around 50% are singletons. The sequenced sample was peripheral blood. Receptor source: an adult woman with stable Graves' hyperthyroidism. CDR3s include the opening cysteine and the closing phenylalanine or tryptophan. A D gene is named only where the DNA matches it firmly. Size is stated for part of the rows, as once, few or many counts, or as a class when the clone is expanded.

J | V | D | size | CDR3 | DNA
TRBJ1-2 | TRBV12-3/TRBV12-4 | TRBD1 | . | CASSFMVQGADGHTF | TGTGCCAGCAGTTTTATGGTACAGGGGGCCGATGGCCACACCTTC
TRBJ1-4 | TRBV2 | . | medium-sized | CASRGLATNEKLFF | TGTGCCAGCAGAGGCCTCGCAACTAATGAAAAACTGTTTTTT
TRBJ1-2 | TRBV2 | . | . | CASKGVWDGYTF | TGTGCCAGTAAGGGGGTTTGGGATGGCTACACCTTC
TRBJ2-7 | TRBV12-3/TRBV12-4 | TRBD1 | many | CASSRQGGIYEQYF | TGTGCCAGCAGTCGACAGGGGGGGATCTACGAGCAGTACTTC
TRBJ1-4 | TRBV7-2 | . | medium-sized | CASTRQTYATNEKLFF | TGTGCCAGCACCCGACAGACCTATGCAACTAATGAAAAACTGTTTTTT
TRBJ2-7 | TRBV20-1 | TRBD2 | few | CSAVLAGVGEQYF | TGCAGTGCCGTACTAGCGGGAGTAGGAGAGCAGTACTTC
TRBJ1-3 | TRBV20-1 | . | few | CSAHTAYSGDTIYF | TGCAGTGCTCATACTGCGTACTCTGGAGACACCATATATTTT
TRBJ1-2 | TRBV7-8 | . | medium-sized | CASTPGSSGGYTF | TGTGCCAGCACCCCGGGGTCCAGTGGCGGCTACACCTTC
TRBJ2-3 | TRBV9 | TRBD2 | medium-sized | CASSAPSGSLSTDTQYF | TGTGCCAGCAGCGCACCTAGCGGGAGCTTGAGCACAGATACGCAGTATTTT
TRBJ2-1 | TRBV19 | TRBD2 | many | CASSRESLAGVVSEQFF | TGTGCCAGTAGTAGAGAAAGCCTAGCGGGAGTGGTGAGCGAGCAGTTCTTC
TRBJ1-1 | TRBV6-5 | TRBD1 | once | CASSYGTGAEAFF | TGTGCCAGCAGTTACGGGACAGGGGCTGAAGCTTTCTTT
TRBJ2-2 | TRBV20-1 | TRBD2 | . | CSATGTSGAGELFF | TGCAGTGCCACCGGGACTAGCGGGGCCGGGGAGCTGTTTTTT
TRBJ1-2 | TRBV29-1 | . | . | CSVPDGSANYGYTF | TGCAGCGTTCCTGACGGGTCAGCTAACTATGGCTACACCTTC
TRBJ2-7 | TRBV7-8 | TRBD2 | . | CASSQAGAGYEQYF | TGCGCCAGCAGCCAAGCGGGGGCCGGTTACGAGCAGTACTTC